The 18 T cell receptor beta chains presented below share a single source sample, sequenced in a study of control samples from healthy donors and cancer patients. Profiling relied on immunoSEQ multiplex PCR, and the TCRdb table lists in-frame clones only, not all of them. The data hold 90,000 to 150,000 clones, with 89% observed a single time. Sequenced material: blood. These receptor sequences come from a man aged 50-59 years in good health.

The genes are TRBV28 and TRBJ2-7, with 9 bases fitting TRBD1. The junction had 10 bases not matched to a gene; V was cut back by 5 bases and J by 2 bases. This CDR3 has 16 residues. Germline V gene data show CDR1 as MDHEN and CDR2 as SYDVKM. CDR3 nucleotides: TGTGCCAGCAGTCCTCCAGGACAGGGGACCACCTACGAGCAGTACTTC. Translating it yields CASSPPGQGTTYEQYF. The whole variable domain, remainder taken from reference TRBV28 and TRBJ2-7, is DVKVTQSSRYLVKRTGEKVFLECVQDMDHENMFWYRQDPGLGLRLIYFSYDVKMKEKGDIPEGYSVSREKKERFSLILESASTNQTSMYLCASSPPGQGTTYEQYFGPGTRLTVT.

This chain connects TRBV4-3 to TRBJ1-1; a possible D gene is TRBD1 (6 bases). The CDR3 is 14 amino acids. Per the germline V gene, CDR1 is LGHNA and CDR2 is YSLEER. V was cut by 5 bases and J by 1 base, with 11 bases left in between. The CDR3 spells CASSVRRGNTEAFF. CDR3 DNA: TGCGCCAGCAGCGTCCGCAGGGGGAACACTGAAGCTTTCTTT.

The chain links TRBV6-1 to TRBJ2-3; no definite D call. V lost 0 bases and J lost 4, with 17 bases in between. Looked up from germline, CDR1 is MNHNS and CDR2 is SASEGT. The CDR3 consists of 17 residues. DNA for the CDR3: TGTGCCAGCAGTGAAGCGCAATTCGGAGTTGGGCCAGATACGCAGTATTTT. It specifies CASSEAQFGVGPDTQYF.

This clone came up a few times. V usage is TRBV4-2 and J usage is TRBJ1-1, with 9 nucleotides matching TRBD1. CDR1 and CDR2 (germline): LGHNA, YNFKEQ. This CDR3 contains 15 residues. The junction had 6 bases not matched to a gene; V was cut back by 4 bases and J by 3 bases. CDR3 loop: CASSPNRGRDTEAFF. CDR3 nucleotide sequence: TGTGCCAGCAGCCCAAACAGGGGGCGCGACACTGAAGCTTTCTTT.

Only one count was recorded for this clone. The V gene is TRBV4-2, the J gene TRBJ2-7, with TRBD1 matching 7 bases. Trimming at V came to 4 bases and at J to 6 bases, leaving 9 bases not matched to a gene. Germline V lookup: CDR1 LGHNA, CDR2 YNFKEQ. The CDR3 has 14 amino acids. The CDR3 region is CASSRDRAKGEQYF. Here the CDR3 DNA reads TGTGCCAGCAGCCGCGACAGGGCTAAGGGCGAGCAGTACTTC.

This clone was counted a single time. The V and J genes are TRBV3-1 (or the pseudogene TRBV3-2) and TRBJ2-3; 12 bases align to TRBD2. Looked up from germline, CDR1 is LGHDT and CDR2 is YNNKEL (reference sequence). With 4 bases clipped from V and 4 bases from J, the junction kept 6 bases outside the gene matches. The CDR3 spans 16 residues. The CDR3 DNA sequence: TGTGCCAGCAGCCCTGGACTAGCGGGGTTGGCAGATACGCAGTATTTT. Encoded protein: CASSPGLAGLADTQYF.

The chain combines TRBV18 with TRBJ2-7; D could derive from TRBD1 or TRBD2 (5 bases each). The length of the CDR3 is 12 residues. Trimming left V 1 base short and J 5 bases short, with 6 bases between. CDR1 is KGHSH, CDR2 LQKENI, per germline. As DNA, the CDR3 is TGTGCCAGCTCACCACGAGGGGACGAGCAGTACTTC. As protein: CASSPRGDEQYF.

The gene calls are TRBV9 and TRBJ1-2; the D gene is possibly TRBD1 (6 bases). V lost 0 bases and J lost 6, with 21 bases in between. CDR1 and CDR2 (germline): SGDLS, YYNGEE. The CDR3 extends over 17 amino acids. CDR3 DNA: TGTGCCAGCAGCGTAGGTGCCACGGGCAGGGGTCTCCATGGCTACACCTTC. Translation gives CASSVGATGRGLHGYTF.

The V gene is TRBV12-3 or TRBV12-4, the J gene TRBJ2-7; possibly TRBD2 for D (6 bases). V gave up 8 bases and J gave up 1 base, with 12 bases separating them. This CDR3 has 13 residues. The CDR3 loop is CASVYGGSYEQYF. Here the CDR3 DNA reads TGTGCCAGCGTCTATGGGGGGTCCTACGAGCAGTACTTC.

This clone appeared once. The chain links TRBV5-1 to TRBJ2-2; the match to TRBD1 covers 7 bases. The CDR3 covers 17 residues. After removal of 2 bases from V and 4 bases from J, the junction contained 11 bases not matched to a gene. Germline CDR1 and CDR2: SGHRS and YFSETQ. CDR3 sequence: CASSFAPYRGGTGELFF. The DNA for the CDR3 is TGCGCCAGCAGCTTCGCCCCTTACAGGGGTGGCACCGGGGAGCTGTTTTTT.

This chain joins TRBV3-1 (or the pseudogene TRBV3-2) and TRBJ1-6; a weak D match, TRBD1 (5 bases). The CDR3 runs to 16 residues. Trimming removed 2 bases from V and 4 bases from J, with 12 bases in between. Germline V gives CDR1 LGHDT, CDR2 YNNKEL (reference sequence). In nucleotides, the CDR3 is TGTGCCAGCAGCCAACCCAGGGAAGGGTATAATTCACCCCTCCACTTT. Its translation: CASSQPREGYNSPLHF.

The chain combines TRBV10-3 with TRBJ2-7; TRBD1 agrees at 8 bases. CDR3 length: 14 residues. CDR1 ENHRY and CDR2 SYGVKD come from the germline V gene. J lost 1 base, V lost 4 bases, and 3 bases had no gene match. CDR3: CAISAGQESYEQYF. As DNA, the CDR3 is TGTGCCATCAGTGCGGGACAGGAGTCCTACGAGCAGTACTTC.

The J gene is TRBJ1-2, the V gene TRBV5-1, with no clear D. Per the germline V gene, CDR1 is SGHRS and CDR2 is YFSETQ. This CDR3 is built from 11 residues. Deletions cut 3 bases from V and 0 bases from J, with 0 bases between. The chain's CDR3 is CASSSNYGYTF. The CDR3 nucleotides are TGCGCCAGCAGCTCTAACTATGGCTACACCTTC.

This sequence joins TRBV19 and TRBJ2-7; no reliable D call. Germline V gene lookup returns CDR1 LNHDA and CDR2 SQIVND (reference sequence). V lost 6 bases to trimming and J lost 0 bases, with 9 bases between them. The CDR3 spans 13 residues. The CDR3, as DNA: TGTGCCAGTAGCCGCACCAGCTCCTACGAGCAGTACTTC. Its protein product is CASSRTSSYEQYF. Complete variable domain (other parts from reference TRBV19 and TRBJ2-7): DGGITQSPKYLFRKEGQNVTLSCEQNLNHDAMYWYRQDPGQGLRLIYYSQIVNDFQKGDIAEGYSVSREKKESFPLTVTSAQKNPTAFYLCASSRTSSYEQYFGPGTRLTVT.

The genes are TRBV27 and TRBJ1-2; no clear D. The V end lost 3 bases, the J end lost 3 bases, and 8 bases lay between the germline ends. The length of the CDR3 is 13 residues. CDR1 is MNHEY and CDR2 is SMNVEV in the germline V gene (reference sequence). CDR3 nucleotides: TGTGCCAGCAGTTTTGGCAGAGACTATGGCTACACCTTC. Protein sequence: CASSFGRDYGYTF.

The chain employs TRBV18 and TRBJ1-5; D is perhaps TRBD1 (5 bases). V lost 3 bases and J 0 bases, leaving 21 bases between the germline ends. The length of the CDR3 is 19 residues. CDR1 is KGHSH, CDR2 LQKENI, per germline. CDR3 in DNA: TGTGCCAGCTCACCGGATGAGGGGCTGGGATCTTATAGCAATCAGCCCCAGCATTTT. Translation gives CASSPDEGLGSYSNQPQHF.

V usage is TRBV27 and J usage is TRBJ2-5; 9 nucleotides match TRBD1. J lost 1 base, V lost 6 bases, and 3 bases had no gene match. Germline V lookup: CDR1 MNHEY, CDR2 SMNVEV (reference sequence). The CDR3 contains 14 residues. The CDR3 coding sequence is TGTGCCAGCAGGACAGGGGGGTCCCAAGAGACCCAGTACTTC. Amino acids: CASRTGGSQETQYF.

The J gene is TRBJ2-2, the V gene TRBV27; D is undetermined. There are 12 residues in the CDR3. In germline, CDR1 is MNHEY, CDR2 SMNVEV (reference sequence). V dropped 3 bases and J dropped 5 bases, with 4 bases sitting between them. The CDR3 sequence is CASSLVTGELFF. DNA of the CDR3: TGTGCCAGCAGTTTGGTTACCGGGGAGCTGTTTTTT.